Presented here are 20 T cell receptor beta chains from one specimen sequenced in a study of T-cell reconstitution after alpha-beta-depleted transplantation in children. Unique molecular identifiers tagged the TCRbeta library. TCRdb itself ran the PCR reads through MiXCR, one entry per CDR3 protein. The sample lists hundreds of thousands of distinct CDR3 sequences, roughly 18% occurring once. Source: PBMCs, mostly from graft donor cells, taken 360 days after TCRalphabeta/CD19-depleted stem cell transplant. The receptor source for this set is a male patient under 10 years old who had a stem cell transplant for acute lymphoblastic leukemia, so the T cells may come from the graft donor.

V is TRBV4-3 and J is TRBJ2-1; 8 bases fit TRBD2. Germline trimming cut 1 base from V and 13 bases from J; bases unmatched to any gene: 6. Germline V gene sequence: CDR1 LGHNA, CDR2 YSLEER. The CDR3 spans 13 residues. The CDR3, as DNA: TGCGCCAGCAGCCAAGCCCCCGGGGGGGCACAGTTCTTC. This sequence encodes CASSQAPGGAQFF.

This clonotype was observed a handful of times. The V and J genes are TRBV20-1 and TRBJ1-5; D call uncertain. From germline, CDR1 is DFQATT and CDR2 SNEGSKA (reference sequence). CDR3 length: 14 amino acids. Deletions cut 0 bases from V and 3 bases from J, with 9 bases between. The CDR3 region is CSARDGQPNQPQHF. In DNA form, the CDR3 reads TGCAGTGCTAGAGATGGCCAGCCCAATCAGCCCCAGCATTTT.

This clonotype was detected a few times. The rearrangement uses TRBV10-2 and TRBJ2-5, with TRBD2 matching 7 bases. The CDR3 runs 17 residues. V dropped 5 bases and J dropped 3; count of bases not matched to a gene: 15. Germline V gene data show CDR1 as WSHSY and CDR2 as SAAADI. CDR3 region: CASSNIRGPGREETQYF. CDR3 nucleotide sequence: TGCGCCAGCAGTAACATCCGGGGCCCAGGGAGGGAAGAGACCCAGTACTTC.

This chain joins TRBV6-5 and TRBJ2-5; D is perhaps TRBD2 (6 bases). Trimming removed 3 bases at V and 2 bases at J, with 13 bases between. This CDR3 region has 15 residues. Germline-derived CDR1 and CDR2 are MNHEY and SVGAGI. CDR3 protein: CASSYQGLGQETQYF. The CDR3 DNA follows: TGTGCCAGCAGTTATCAGGGACTGGGACAAGAGACCCAGTACTTC.

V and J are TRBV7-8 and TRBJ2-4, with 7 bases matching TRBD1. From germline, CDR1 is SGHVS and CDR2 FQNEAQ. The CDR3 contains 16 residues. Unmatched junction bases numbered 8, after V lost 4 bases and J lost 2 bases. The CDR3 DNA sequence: TGTGCCAGCAGCTCCGCAGACAGGGTGCCCAAAAACATTCAGTACTTC. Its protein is CASSSADRVPKNIQYF.

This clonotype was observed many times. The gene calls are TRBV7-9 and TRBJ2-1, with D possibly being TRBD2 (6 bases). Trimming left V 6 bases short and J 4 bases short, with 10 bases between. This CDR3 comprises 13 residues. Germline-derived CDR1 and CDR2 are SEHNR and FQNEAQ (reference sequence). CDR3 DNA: TGTGCCAGCAGTAGCGGTTCATACAATGAGCAGTTCTTC. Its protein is CASSSGSYNEQFF.

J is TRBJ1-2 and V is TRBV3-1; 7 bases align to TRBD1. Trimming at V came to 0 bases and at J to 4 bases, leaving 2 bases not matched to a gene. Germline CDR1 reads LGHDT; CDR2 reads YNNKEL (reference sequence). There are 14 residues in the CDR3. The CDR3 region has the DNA TGTGCCAGCAGCCAAGAGGCAGGGGGCTATGGCTACACCTTC. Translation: CASSQEAGGYGYTF.

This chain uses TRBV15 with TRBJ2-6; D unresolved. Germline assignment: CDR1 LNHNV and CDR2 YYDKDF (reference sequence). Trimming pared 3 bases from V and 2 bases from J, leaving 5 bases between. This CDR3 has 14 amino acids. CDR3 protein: CATSSEAGANVLTF. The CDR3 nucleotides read TGTGCCACCAGCAGCGAGGCTGGGGCCAACGTCCTGACTTTC.

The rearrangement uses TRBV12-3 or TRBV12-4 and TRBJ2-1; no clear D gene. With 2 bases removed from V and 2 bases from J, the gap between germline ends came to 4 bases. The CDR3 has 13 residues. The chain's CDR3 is CASSLLAYNEQFF. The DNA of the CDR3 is TGTGCCAGCAGTTTACTAGCCTACAATGAGCAGTTCTTC.

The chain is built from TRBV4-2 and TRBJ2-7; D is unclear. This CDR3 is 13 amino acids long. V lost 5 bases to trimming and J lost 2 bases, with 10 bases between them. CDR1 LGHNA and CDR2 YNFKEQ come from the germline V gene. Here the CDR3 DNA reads TGTGCCAGCAGCTTCGGGCCCCCCTACGAGCAGTACTTC. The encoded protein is CASSFGPPYEQYF.

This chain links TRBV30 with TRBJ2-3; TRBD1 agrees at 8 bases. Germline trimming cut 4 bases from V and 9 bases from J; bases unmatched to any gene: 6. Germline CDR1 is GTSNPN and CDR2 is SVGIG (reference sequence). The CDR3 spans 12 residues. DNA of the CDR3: TGTGCCTGGACCCAAGACAGGGGCACGCAGTATTTT. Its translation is CAWTQDRGTQYF.

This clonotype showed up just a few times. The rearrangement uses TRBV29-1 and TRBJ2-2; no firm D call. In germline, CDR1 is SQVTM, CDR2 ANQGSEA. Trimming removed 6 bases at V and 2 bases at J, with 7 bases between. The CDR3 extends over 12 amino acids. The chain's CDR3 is CSVDLNTGELFF. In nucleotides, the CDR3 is TGCAGCGTCGATCTAAACACCGGGGAGCTGTTTTTT.

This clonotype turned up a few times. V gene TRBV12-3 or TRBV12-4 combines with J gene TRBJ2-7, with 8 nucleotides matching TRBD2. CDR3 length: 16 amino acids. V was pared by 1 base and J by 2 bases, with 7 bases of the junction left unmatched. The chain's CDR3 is CASSLGSTGGTYEQYF. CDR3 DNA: TGTGCCAGCAGTTTAGGCTCAACGGGAGGGACCTACGAGCAGTACTTC.

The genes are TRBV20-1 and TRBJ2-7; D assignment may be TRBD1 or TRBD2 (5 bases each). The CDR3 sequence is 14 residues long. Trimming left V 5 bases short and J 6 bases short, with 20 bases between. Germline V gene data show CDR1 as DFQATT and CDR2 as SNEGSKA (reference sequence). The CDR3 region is CSAPSAGSGTEQYF. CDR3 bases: TGCAGTGCTCCTTCGGCAGGGAGTGGGACCGAGCAGTACTTC.

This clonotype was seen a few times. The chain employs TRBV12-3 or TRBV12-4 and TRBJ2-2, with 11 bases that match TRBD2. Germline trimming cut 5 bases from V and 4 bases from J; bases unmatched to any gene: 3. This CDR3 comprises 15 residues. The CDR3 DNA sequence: TGTGCCAGCAGTCGACTAGCGGGATTCACCGGGGAGCTGTTTTTT. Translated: CASSRLAGFTGELFF.

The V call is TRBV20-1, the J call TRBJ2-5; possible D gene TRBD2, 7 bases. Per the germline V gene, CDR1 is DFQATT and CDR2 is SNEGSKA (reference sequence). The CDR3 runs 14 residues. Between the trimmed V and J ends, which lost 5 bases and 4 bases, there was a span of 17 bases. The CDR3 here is CSAGPGGLGETQYF. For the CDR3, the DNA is TGCAGTGCTGGGCCCGGGGGGCTTGGAGAGACCCAGTACTTC.

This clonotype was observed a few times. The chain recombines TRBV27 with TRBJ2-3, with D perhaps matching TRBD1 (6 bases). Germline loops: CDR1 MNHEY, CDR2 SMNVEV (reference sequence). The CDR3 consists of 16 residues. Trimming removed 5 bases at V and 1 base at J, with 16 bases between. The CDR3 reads CASSPILGGGTDTQYF. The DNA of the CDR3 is TGTGCCAGCAGTCCCATTCTAGGGGGTGGCACAGATACGCAGTATTTT.

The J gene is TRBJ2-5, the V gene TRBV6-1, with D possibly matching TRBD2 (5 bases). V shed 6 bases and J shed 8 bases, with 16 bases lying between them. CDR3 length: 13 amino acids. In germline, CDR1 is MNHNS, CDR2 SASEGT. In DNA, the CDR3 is TGTGCCAGCAGAGGAGCGGCGATCGGTACCCAGTACTTC. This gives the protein CASRGAAIGTQYF.

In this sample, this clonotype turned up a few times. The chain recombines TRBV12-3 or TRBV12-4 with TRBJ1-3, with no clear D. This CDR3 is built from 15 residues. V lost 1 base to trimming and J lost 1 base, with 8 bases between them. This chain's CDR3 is CASSLGRWSGNTIYF. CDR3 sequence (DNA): TGTGCCAGCAGTTTAGGTCGGTGGTCTGGAAACACCATATATTTT.

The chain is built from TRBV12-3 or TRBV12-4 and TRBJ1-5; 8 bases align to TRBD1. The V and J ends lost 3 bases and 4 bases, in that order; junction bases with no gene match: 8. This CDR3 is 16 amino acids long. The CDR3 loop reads CASSFPDRGQNQPQHF. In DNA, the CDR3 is TGTGCCAGCAGTTTTCCCGACAGGGGTCAGAATCAGCCCCAGCATTTT.